The 17 T cell receptor beta chains below come from one sample, sequenced in a study of tissue T cells after allogeneic stem cell transplantation. Data came from immunoSEQ multiplex PCR; TCRdb stores just in-frame clones and leaves some out. This sample has some 2,400 clones; about three fifths occur once, and the top ten carry about 4%. The sample comprised gut tissue. The source is a female BALB/c mouse in good health. The MHC haplotype of this mouse line is H2-d.

Details on this clone: The listed genes are named as in mouse. Read coverage stops 1 residue before the CDR3 terminus; the germline J gene supplies the remainder. This chain uses TRBV31 with TRBJ2-7; D call uncertain. V was clipped by 4 bases and J by 6 bases, with 7 bases between them. Germline V gene data show CDR1 as GKSSPN and CDR2 as SITVG. The length of the CDR3 is 10 residues. CDR3 bases read: TGTGCCTGGAAGAGGGTTGAACAGTAC. Its translation is CAWKRVEQY. The CDR3, in full, reads CAWKRVEQYF.

Remarks on this clone: The gene names here belong to mouse. The missing CDR3 end, 1 residue past where the read stops, is filled in from the germline J gene. The rearrangement uses TRBV19 and TRBJ2-4; tentative D call: TRBD1 (5 bases). Trimming stripped 3 bases from V and 4 bases from J, with 9 bases between. This CDR3 has 13 amino acids. Germline V lookup: CDR1 FNHDT, CDR2 SITEND (reference sequence). Partial CDR3 DNA: TGTGCCAGCAGTAACCCCAGGGAAAACACCTTGTAC. As protein: CASSNPRENTLY. The whole CDR3 region reads CASSNPRENTLYF. The full variable domain, rest sourced from reference TRBV19 and TRBJ2-4, is GGIITQTPKFLIGQEGQKLTLKCQQNFNHDTMYWYRQDSGKGLRLIYYSITENDLQKGDLSEGYDASREKKSSFSLTVTSAQKNEMAVFLCASSNPRENTLYFGAGTRLSVL.

In regard to this clone: Genes and germline come from the mouse. The read ends 1 residue shy of where the CDR3 ends; the end is completed using the germline J gene. The J gene is TRBJ2-4, the V gene TRBV1; TRBD2 agrees at 10 bases. The CDR3 extends over 16 amino acids. The trim removed 3 bases at V and 0 bases at J, leaving 3 bases unmatched. Germline CDR1 and CDR2: NSQYPW and LRSPGD (reference sequence). The sequenced CDR3 bases are TGCACCTGCAGTGCGGGACTGGGGTTTAGTCAAAACACCTTGTAC. It yields the protein CTCSAGLGFSQNTLY. Given in full, the CDR3 is CTCSAGLGFSQNTLYF. Drawing the rest from reference TRBV1 and TRBJ2-4, the complete variable domain is VTLLEQNPRWRLVPRGQAVNLRCILKNSQYPWMSWYQQDLQKQLQWLFTLRSPGDKEVKSLPGADYLATRVTDTELRLQVANMSQGRTLYCTCSAGLGFSQNTLYFGAGTRLSVL.

This clone was counted between two and nine times. Mouse germline and gene names are used. The read ends 1 residue before the CDR3 terminus; that terminus is restored from the germline J gene. V usage is TRBV13-2 and J usage is TRBJ2-7; 11 bases match TRBD2. J gave up 0 bases and V 5 bases, and 10 bases lay outside the gene matches. The CDR3 sequence is 17 residues long. Per germline, CDR1 NNHNN and CDR2 SYGAGS (reference sequence). The CDR3 loop is CASGKDWGDHSSYEQYF. Partial CDR3 DNA: TGTGCCAGCGGGAAGGACTGGGGGGACCATTCCTCCTATGAACAGTAC.

Note on this clone: Gene names are the mouse ones. The CDR3 extends 1 residue past the end of the read, so its final part is completed from the germline J gene. This chain connects TRBV13-1 to TRBJ2-4, with a possible D match to TRBD1 (6 bases). Germline values: CDR1 NSHNY, CDR2 SYGAGN. The CDR3 length is 14 residues. With 3 bases removed from V and 0 bases from J, the gap between germline ends came to 8 bases. This chain's CDR3 is CASSATGSQNTLYF. CDR3 DNA (partial): TGTGCCAGCAGTGCGACAGGTAGTCAAAACACCTTGTAC.

Turning to this clone: Genes and germline are mouse. The read terminates 1 residue before the CDR3 end, so the remaining end is supplied by the germline J gene. The chain uses TRBV5 and TRBJ2-5; 8 positions match TRBD2. Germline V gene data show CDR1 as LGHNA and CDR2 as YNLKQL (reference sequence). The junction had 5 bases not matched to a gene; V was cut back by 3 bases and J by 3 bases. CDR3 size: 15 residues. CDR3 residues: CASSHLGGLQDTQYF. CDR3 DNA, as far as it was read: TGTGCCAGCAGCCATCTGGGGGGCCTTCAAGACACCCAGTAC.

Note on this clone: Gene and germline names: mouse. The read stops 1 residue short of the end of the CDR3; the missing end is completed from the germline J gene. This chain links TRBV5 with TRBJ1-2; D unresolved. CDR1 and CDR2 from the germline V gene are LGHNA and YNLKQL (reference sequence). Trimming took 0 bases from V and 0 from J, leaving 8 bases between them. CDR3 length: 15 residues. CDR3 bases read: TGTGCCAGCAGCCAAGAAACTACAGCAAACTCCGACTACACC. Encoded protein: CASSQETTANSDYT. The full CDR3 reads CASSQETTANSDYTF.

This clone occurred a few times. The genes and germline here are from mouse. Read coverage stops 1 residue before the CDR3 terminus; the germline J gene supplies the remainder. The genes are TRBV13-2 and TRBJ1-4; D not resolved. Germline CDR1 NNHNN, CDR2 SYGAGS (reference sequence). There are 11 residues in the CDR3. Trimming stripped 0 bases from V and 6 bases from J, with 0 bases between. The DNA read from the CDR3 is TGTGCCAGCGGTGATGACGAAAGATTATTT. It translates to CASGDDERLF. The full CDR3 protein reads CASGDDERLFF.

As to this clone: Genes and germline come from the mouse. From the germline J gene comes the end of the CDR3, since the read stops 1 residue before it. The V call is TRBV13-2, the J call TRBJ1-4; D might be TRBD1 (6 bases). This CDR3 region has 15 residues. Trimming removed 2 bases from V and 2 bases from J, with 10 bases in between. Germline assignment: CDR1 NNHNN and CDR2 SYGAGS (reference sequence). CDR3 sequence: CASGEGGQSNERLFF. The covered CDR3 bases are TGTGCCAGCGGTGAAGGGGGACAATCCAACGAAAGATTATTT.

About this clone itself: Gene names are the mouse ones. The read ends 1 residue early relative to the CDR3; the germline J gene fills the gap. The chain has TRBV5 and TRBJ1-3; 8 bases are shared with TRBD1. Germline V gene data show CDR1 as LGHNA and CDR2 as YNLKQL (reference sequence). This CDR3 is 12 amino acids long. The V segment lost 3 bases and the J segment 9 bases; nucleotides outside the gene matches: 1. CDR3 sequence reads: CASSQDRATLYF. The sequenced CDR3 bases are TGTGCCAGCAGCCAGGACAGGGCTACGCTCTAT.

With regard to this clone: Mouse gene names and germline throughout. The CDR3 bases that were read are TGTGCCAGCGGGACAGGGATGAACACCTTGTAC. Amino acids: CASGTGMNTLY. The entire CDR3 protein reads CASGTGMNTLYF. The chain employs TRBV13-3 and TRBJ2-4; 9 nucleotides agree with TRBD1. The read gets to within 1 residue of the CDR3 end, and the germline J gene fills in the rest. CDR1 NNHDY and CDR2 SYVADS come from the germline V gene. This CDR3 has 12 residues. J gave up 6 bases and V 7 bases, and 3 bases lay outside the gene matches.

Comments on this clone: Germline and genes: mouse. The CDR3 end lies 1 residue beyond the end of the read and is filled in from the germline J gene. V usage is TRBV13-3 and J usage is TRBJ2-4, with D possibly being TRBD1 or TRBD2 (5 bases each). The CDR3 extends over 12 amino acids. The V gene lost 5 bases and the J gene lost 3 bases, with 7 bases spanning the gap. The germline V gene encodes CDR1 NNHDY and CDR2 SYVADS. Partial CDR3 DNA: TGTGCCAGCAGCCGGGACCAAAACACCTTGTAC. It codes for CASSRDQNTLY. The entire CDR3 is CASSRDQNTLYF.

Worth noting for this clone: The listed genes are named as in mouse. The CDR3 end lies 1 residue beyond the end of the read and is filled in from the germline J gene. V is TRBV4 and J is TRBJ1-1, with TRBD1 identical over 9 bases. This CDR3 is 14 amino acids long. The junction had 2 bases not matched to a gene; V was cut back by 5 bases and J by 1 base. Per the germline V gene, CDR1 is LGHDT and CDR2 is YNNKQL (reference sequence). CDR3 sequence reads: CASSEGQGNTEVFF. The CDR3 DNA, read in part, is TGTGCCAGCAGCGAGGGACAGGGAAACACAGAAGTCTTC. Drawing the rest from reference TRBV4 and TRBJ1-1, the complete variable domain is ETAVFQTPNYHVTQVGNEVSFNCKQTLGHDTMYWYKQDSKKLLKIMFSYNNKQLIVNETVPRRFSPQSSDKAHLNLRIKSVEPEDSAVYLCASSEGQGNTEVFFGKGTRLTVV.

Turning to this clone: Mouse names are used for the genes. Coverage ceases 1 residue before the CDR3 finishes, and the germline J gene fills in the end. The chain combines TRBV13-1 with TRBJ1-6; a possible D gene is TRBD1 (6 bases). TRBJ1-6 is noted as an ORF with a role that remains uncertain. Between the trimmed V and J ends, which lost 0 bases and 10 bases, there was a span of 8 bases. The germline gives CDR1 NSHNY, CDR2 SYGAGN. This CDR3 is 13 amino acids long. The CDR3 reads CASSDEQGSPLYF. CDR3 DNA, as far as it was read: TGTGCCAGCAGTGATGAACAGGGCTCGCCCCTCTAC.

Concerning this clone itself: Genes and germline come from the mouse. The CDR3 is cut off 1 residue early in the read; its end comes from the germline J gene. The rearrangement links TRBV19 to TRBJ1-6, with D tentatively TRBD1 (6 bases). TRBJ1-6 is reported as an ORF; its role is uncertain. Germline V CDR1 and CDR2: FNHDT, SITEND (reference sequence). V was shortened by 0 bases and J by 0 bases, with 10 bases between the two germline ends. The CDR3 extends over 17 amino acids. Here the CDR3 reads CASSIVGDTSYNSPLYF. The covered CDR3 bases are TGTGCCAGCAGTATAGTAGGGGACACTTCCTATAATTCGCCCCTCTAC.

A word on this clone: These gene names are mouse names. The DNA ends 1 residue before the CDR3 does, and the rest of the CDR3 is filled in from the germline J gene. The chain uses TRBV2 and TRBJ1-6; 7 bases are shared with TRBD1. TRBJ1-6 is placed among ORFs of uncertain function. The CDR3 is 15 residues long. V was clipped by 0 bases and J by 7 bases; unmatched bases: 3. The germline V gene has CDR1 LGHNA and CDR2 YSYQKL. The CDR3 sequence is CASSQERGRNSPLYF. The CDR3 DNA, read in part, is TGTGCCAGCAGCCAAGAGAGGGGGCGAAATTCGCCCCTCTAC.

As for this clone: These gene names are mouse names. The CDR3 end lies 1 residue beyond the end of the read and is filled in from the germline J gene. The V call is TRBV19, the J call TRBJ2-4; 11 bases fit TRBD1. The CDR3 sequence is 16 residues long. The junction had 7 bases not matched to a gene; V was cut back by 4 bases and J by 3 bases. Germline CDR1 FNHDT, CDR2 SITEND (reference sequence). The CDR3: CASSVGQGVEQNTLYF. CDR3 DNA (partial): TGTGCCAGCAGTGTGGGACAGGGGGTTGAGCAAAACACCTTGTAC.